The 8 T cell receptor beta chains below come from one sample, sequenced in a study of T-cell reconstitution after alpha-beta-depleted transplantation in children. TCRbeta library preparation incorporated unique molecular identifiers. TCRdb processed the PCR reads anew with MiXCR; each CDR3 protein has one entry. This table has approximately 500,000 distinct CDR3 sequences, about 10% appearing once. The sample consisted of PBMCs, taken before TCRalphabeta/CD19-depleted stem cell transplant. The receptors come from a child aged 2 to 10 with inherited bone marrow failure, due to receive a stem cell transplant.

This clonotype turned up a few times. The chain links TRBV29-1 to TRBJ2-3; 7 nucleotides agree with TRBD2. Germline trimming cut 3 bases from V and 2 bases from J; bases unmatched to any gene: 8. Germline-derived CDR1 and CDR2 are SQVTM and ANQGSEA. The CDR3 totals 15 residues. The CDR3 region is CSVEPAGTYTDTQYF. The CDR3 nucleotides are TGCAGCGTTGAGCCAGCGGGGACCTACACAGATACGCAGTATTTT.

This clonotype was observed a few times. V is TRBV15 and J is TRBJ2-2; a weak D match, TRBD2 (5 bases). The CDR3 runs to 15 residues. Trimming took 3 bases from V and 3 from J, leaving 11 bases between them. Germline V gene data show CDR1 as LNHNV and CDR2 as YYDKDF (reference sequence). CDR3 loop: CATSSDYRDTGELFF. The DNA for the CDR3 is TGTGCCACCAGCAGCGACTACCGTGACACCGGGGAGCTGTTTTTT.

In this sample, this clonotype turned up many times. The V and J genes are TRBV20-1 and TRBJ2-3, with 11 bases lining up with TRBD1. Germline-derived CDR1 and CDR2 are DFQATT and SNEGSKA (reference sequence). This CDR3 spans 13 amino acids. CDR3 bases: TGCAGCGTGGGACAGGGGGTAACAGATACGCAGTATTTT. It codes for CSVGQGVTDTQYF.

This clonotype was seen only a few times. This chain connects TRBV27 to TRBJ1-2; D gene unclear. CDR1 and CDR2 from the germline V gene are MNHEY and SMNVEV (reference sequence). The CDR3 sequence is 17 residues long. V shed 0 bases and J shed 2 bases, with 16 bases lying between them. In DNA, the CDR3 is TGTGCCAGCAGTTTATCGCGGGATTATAAAGGAAACTATGGCTACACCTTC. Protein sequence: CASSLSRDYKGNYGYTF.

This chain connects TRBV29-1 to TRBJ2-3, with TRBD2 as a possible D gene (7 bases). V gave up 7 bases and J gave up 4 bases, with 15 bases separating them. Germline CDR1 SQVTM, CDR2 ANQGSEA. The CDR3 extends over 13 amino acids. The CDR3 sequence: CSGGGAWSDTQYF. The CDR3 DNA sequence: TGCAGCGGGGGGGGGGCTTGGTCAGATACGCAGTATTTT.

The chain combines TRBV30 with TRBJ1-1; D is possibly TRBD1 (5 bases). This CDR3 region has 11 residues. Germline-derived CDR1 and CDR2 are GTSNPN and SVGIG (reference sequence). V was pared by 3 bases and J by 4 bases, with 6 bases between. The CDR3 here is CAWRGATEAFF. As DNA, the CDR3 is TGTGCCTGGAGAGGGGCCACTGAAGCTTTCTTT.

In this sample, this clonotype turned up a few times. V usage is TRBV19 and J usage is TRBJ1-5, with TRBD1 matching over 7 bases. The length of the CDR3 is 15 residues. The V gene end was trimmed by 9 bases and the J gene end by 3 bases; junction bases not matched to a gene: 11. Germline V gene lookup returns CDR1 LNHDA and CDR2 SQIVND (reference sequence). The CDR3, as DNA: TGTGCCAGAATTTTCGAGACAGGGTTCAATCAGCCCCAGCATTTT. Translated, it gives CARIFETGFNQPQHF.

In its sample, this clonotype was seen many times. The chain has TRBV7-2 and TRBJ2-2; 9 nucleotides line up with TRBD1. There are 15 residues in the CDR3. The V segment lost 5 bases and the J segment 5 bases; nucleotides outside the gene matches: 6. Germline V gene sequence: CDR1 SGHTA, CDR2 FQGNSA. The CDR3 nucleotides are TGTGCCAGCAGCCGGGACAGGGCACGTACCGGGGAGCTGTTTTTT. Translating it yields CASSRDRARTGELFF. The full variable domain, completed using reference TRBV7-2 and TRBJ2-2, is GAGVSQSPSNKVTEKGKDVELRCDPISGHTALYWYRQSLGQGLEFLIYFQGNSAPDKSGLPSDRFSAERTGGSVSTLTIQRTQQEDSAVYLCASSRDRARTGELFFGEGSRLTVL.